Sequencing of this T cell receptor (beta chain) was carried out in a study of CXCR3-negative and CXCR3-positive naive CD8 T cells. Preparation of TRB cDNA libraries relied on 5' RACE carrying UMI labels. After re-calling the 5' RACE reads, TCRdb lists one entry per CDR3 protein, DNA absent. This sample's table has some 50,000 distinct CDR3 sequences. Germline V lookup: CDR1 MGHRA, CDR2 YSYEKL. The CDR3 has 12 amino acids. Sequencing was done on a sample of naive CXCR3- CD8+ T cells from blood. Subset noted: CD45RO-CCR7+CD27+CD95- naive CD8+ T cells lacking CXCR3 (TNR3-). The source is a human donor in good health. Some clones in this sample may be carry-over from other donors' samples. This chain links TRBV4-1 with TRBJ2-2; absent DNA, TCRdb's TRBD1 call cannot be checked. The chain's CDR3 is CASMGATGELFF.